The source of this T cell receptor beta chain is a study of technical replicates of blood from a few donors. TCRdb's copy holds only in-frame clones and misses some; the assay was immunoSEQ multiplex PCR. This sample has about 88,000 clones, with about nine tenths found just once. Looked up from germline, CDR1 is LGHNT and CDR2 is FRNRAP. The CDR3 is made up of 17 amino acids. V lost 0 bases, J lost 5 bases, and 17 bases lay in between. This clone appeared once. The origin of this receptor is a human donor in good health. Sequencing used T cells isolated from PBMCs. The chain recombines TRBV12-5 with TRBJ2-1, with D possibly TRBD2 on 7 matching bases. CDR3 sequence reads: CASGLVVQRGGDNEQFF. CDR3 DNA sequence: TGTGCTAGTGGTTTGGTAGTCCAGAGGGGGGGGGACAATGAGCAGTTCTTC.